In this sample, the clone carrying this TCR beta chain turned up a few times. Other DNA sequences in this sample translate to the same CDR3. These data belong to a study of OX40 agonist ivuxolimab in advanced cancers. Clones were read by immunoSEQ multiplex PCR, and TCRdb kept only the in-frame ones, dropping some. The sample holds 65,000 to 70,000 clones, 75% to 85% seen once. This sample comprised CD4+ or CD8+ T cells sorted from blood, obtained in a trial of the OX40 agonist ivuxolimab. The receptor was derived from an adult with an advanced solid tumor such as melanoma, head and neck, liver or kidney cancer.

The CDR3 DNA reads as TGTGCCAGCAGCCTAAGAACGGGGGCCCACTATGGCTACACCTTC. This gives the protein CASSLRTGAHYGYTF. The chain employs TRBV11-2 and TRBJ1-2; D is possibly TRBD1 (6 bases). V was trimmed by 5 bases and J by 3 bases, leaving 16 bases between them. Germline-derived CDR1 and CDR2 are SGHAT and FQNNGV. The length of the CDR3 is 15 residues.